The sequence of this T cell receptor (beta chain) was determined in a study of blood T cell repertoires in COVID-19. On the study more broadly: In each case, the material was cDNA or gDNA derived from T cells, B-cell-depleted T cells, or PBMCs.

Germline loops: CDR1 SGHKS, CDR2 YYEKEE (reference sequence). With 4 bases clipped from V and 3 bases from J, the junction kept 7 bases outside the gene matches. The CDR3 has 16 residues. Repertoires were generated with immunoSEQ multiplex PCR, while TCRdb's copy carries only in-frame clones and drops some. This sample yields 650,000 to 800,000 clones, of which 90% are seen a single time; about 0.24% belongs to the top ten. V gene TRBV5-5 combines with J gene TRBJ2-3; 11 nucleotides agree with TRBD1. This sequence originates from a woman aged 18-29 years with acute or convalescent COVID-19. Specimen: peripheral blood. For the CDR3, the DNA is TGTGCCAGCAGCCCGGTCGGGACAGGGGGAACAGATACGCAGTATTTT. As protein: CASSPVGTGGTDTQYF.